The 2 T cell receptor beta chains reported below all come from one sample, sequenced in a study of T cell changes during pregnancy in multiple sclerosis. Measured with immunoSEQ multiplex PCR; TCRdb has only the in-frame clones, and not every one. The sample lists 60,000 to 75,000 clones; 80% to 95% were seen once. This specimen was peripheral blood, taken in the second trimester of pregnancy. The receptors originated from a female donor with multiple sclerosis, enrolled in a pregnancy study.

J is TRBJ2-1 and V is TRBV7-3; TRBD2 might be the D (5 bases). CDR1 SGHTA and CDR2 FQGTGA come from the germline V gene. V shed 5 bases and J shed 3 bases, with 11 bases lying between them. The CDR3 covers 14 residues. CDR3 in amino acids: CASSPRTGYNEQFF. CDR3 bases: TGTGCCAGCAGCCCTCGGACTGGCTACAATGAGCAGTTCTTC.

This clone was counted once. The V and J genes are TRBV5-6 and TRBJ1-3; TRBD1 is a possible D gene (6 bases). The CDR3 sequence is 14 residues long. The V and J ends lost 3 bases and 7 bases respectively, with 14 bases between them. The germline V gene has CDR1 SGHDT and CDR2 YYEEEE. The CDR3, as DNA: TGTGCCAGCAGCTCCAGCCCAAGGGGGAACACCATATATTTT. Protein product: CASSSSPRGNTIYF.